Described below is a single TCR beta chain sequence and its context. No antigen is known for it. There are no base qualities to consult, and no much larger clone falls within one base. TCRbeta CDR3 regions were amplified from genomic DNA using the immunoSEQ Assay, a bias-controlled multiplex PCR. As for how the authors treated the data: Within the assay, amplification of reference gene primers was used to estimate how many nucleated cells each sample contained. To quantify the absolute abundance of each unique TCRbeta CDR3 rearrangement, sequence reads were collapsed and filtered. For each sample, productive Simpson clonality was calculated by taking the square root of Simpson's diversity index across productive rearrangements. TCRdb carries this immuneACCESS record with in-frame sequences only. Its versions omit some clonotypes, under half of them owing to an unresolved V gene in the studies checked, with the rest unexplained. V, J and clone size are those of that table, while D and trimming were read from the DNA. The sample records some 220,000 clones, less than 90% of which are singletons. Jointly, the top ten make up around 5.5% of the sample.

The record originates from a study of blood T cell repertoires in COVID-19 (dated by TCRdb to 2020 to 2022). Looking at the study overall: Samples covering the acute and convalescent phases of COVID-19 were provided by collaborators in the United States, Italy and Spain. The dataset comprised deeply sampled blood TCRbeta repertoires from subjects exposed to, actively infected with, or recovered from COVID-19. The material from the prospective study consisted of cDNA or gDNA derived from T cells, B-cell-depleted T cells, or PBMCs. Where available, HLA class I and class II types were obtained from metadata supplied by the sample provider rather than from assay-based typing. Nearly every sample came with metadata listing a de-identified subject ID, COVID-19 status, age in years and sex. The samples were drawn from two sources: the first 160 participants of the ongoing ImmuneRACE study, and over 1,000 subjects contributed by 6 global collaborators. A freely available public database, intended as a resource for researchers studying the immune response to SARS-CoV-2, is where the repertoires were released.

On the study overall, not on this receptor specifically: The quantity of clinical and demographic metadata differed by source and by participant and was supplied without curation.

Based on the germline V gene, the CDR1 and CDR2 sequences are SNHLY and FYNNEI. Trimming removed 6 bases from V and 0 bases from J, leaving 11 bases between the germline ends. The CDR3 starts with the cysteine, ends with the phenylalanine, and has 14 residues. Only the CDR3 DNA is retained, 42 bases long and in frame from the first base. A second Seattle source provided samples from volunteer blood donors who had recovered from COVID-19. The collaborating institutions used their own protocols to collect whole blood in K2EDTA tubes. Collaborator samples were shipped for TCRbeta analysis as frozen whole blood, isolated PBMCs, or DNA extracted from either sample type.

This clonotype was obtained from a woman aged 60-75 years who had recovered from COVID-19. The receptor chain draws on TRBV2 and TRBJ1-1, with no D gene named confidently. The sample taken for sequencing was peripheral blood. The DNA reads TGTGCCAGCAGATCCAGTGATTTGAACACTGAAGCTTTCTTT. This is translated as CASRSSDLNTEAFF.